Listed here are 12 T cell receptor beta chains from one sample, sequenced in a study of graft-versus-host responses after intestinal transplantation. Their antigens are not known. The repertoire was sequenced with immunoSEQ multiplex PCR; TCRdb's copy has only in-frame clones and lacks some. The sample has about 88,000 clones; approximately 90% are singletons. The sample here was unstimulated CD4+ T cells sorted from spleen or lymph node cells, taken before transplant. All receptors come from a human donor who was the organ donor for an intestinal transplant.

The chain carries TRBV5-1 and TRBJ2-5, with 7 positions matching TRBD2. The V segment lost 0 bases and the J segment 7 bases; nucleotides outside the gene matches: 12. The germline V gene has CDR1 SGHRS and CDR2 YFSETQ. This CDR3 region has 16 residues. CDR3 DNA sequence: TGCGCCAGCAGCTTGGAGGTTCAGGTGGGGAGGGGGACCCAGTACTTC. Translation: CASSLEVQVGRGTQYF.

V usage is TRBV10-1 and J usage is TRBJ1-1; maybe TRBD1 (5 bases). The CDR3 consists of 14 residues. Germline assignment: CDR1 WNHNN and CDR2 SYGVQD (reference sequence). V was pared by 5 bases and J by 3 bases, with 13 bases between. Here the CDR3 reads CASSSQARHTEAFF. As DNA, the CDR3 is TGCGCCAGCAGTTCACAGGCTCGACACACTGAAGCTTTCTTT.

The chain is built from TRBV4-1 and TRBJ2-2; no reliable D call. Trimming stripped 3 bases from V and 3 bases from J, with 5 bases between. This CDR3 has 13 residues. CDR1 is MGHRA, CDR2 YSYEKL, per germline. For the CDR3, the DNA is TGCGCCAGCAGCCAGGCCTACACCGGGGAGCTGTTTTTT. The encoded protein is CASSQAYTGELFF.

This sequence joins TRBV10-2 and TRBJ2-3; 8 nucleotides align to TRBD1. Trimming cost V 7 bases and J 0 bases; bases outside gene matches: 12. This CDR3 is built from 17 residues. The V gene's germline CDR1 is WSHSY and CDR2 SAAADI. CDR3 protein: CASTRQGSRRSTDTQYF. In nucleotides, the CDR3 is TGCGCCAGCACTAGACAGGGGAGTCGGCGGAGCACAGATACGCAGTATTTT.

This clone appeared a few times. The rearrangement links TRBV6-1 to TRBJ1-3; weak D call: TRBD1 (5 bases). The V end was cut by 6 bases, the J end by 4 bases, with 10 bases between. Germline V gene data show CDR1 as MNHNS and CDR2 as SASEGT. This CDR3 is 13 amino acids long. CDR3 amino acids: CASRTGPGNTIYF. CDR3 DNA sequence: TGTGCCAGCAGAACAGGCCCCGGAAACACCATATATTTT.

The chain is built from TRBV7-9 and TRBJ2-1, with 9 positions matching TRBD2. Trimming removed 5 bases from V and 10 bases from J; junction bases left unmatched: 9. Germline assignment: CDR1 SEHNR and CDR2 FQNEAQ (reference sequence). CDR3 length equals 14 residues. The DNA of the CDR3 is TGTGCCAGCAGCCTTAAGCGGGAGGTTGTCGAGCAGTTCTTC. This gives the protein CASSLKREVVEQFF.

This chain uses TRBV4-1 with TRBJ1-3, with D possibly matching TRBD1 (5 bases). The CDR3 sequence is 15 residues long. V lost 4 bases and J 2 bases, leaving 12 bases between the germline ends. In germline, CDR1 is MGHRA, CDR2 YSYEKL. CDR3 nucleotide sequence: TGCGCCAGCAGCCCTAGGGGCAAAACTGGAAACACCATATATTTT. Residues: CASSPRGKTGNTIYF.

The sample holds one count of this clone. V and J are TRBV27 and TRBJ1-6; D ambiguous. V lost 8 bases and J lost 10, with 15 bases in between. Germline loops: CDR1 MNHEY, CDR2 SMNVEV (reference sequence). The length of the CDR3 is 13 residues. The CDR3 bases are TGTGCCAGCCGTACTCATCCCCAATCACCCCTCCACTTT. Translated, it gives CASRTHPQSPLHF.

The chain carries TRBV6-5 and TRBJ1-2, with 7 bases matching TRBD1. Germline lookup yields CDR1 MNHEY and CDR2 SVGAGI. Unmatched junction bases numbered 9, after V lost 7 bases and J lost 7 bases. CDR3 length: 13 amino acids. The CDR3 DNA reads TGTGCCAGCACCAGACAGGGTTTCGGTGGCTACACCTTC. It encodes CASTRQGFGGYTF.

The V gene is TRBV29-1, the J gene TRBJ2-1; possible D gene TRBD2, 6 bases. This CDR3 region has 14 residues. CDR1 and CDR2 from the germline V gene are SQVTM and ANQGSEA. V lost 1 base to trimming and J lost 2 bases, with 9 bases between them. The CDR3 sequence is CSVEVGGPYNEQFF. The CDR3, as DNA: TGCAGCGTTGAAGTCGGGGGTCCCTACAATGAGCAGTTCTTC.

This chain uses TRBV9 with TRBJ2-5; 13 bases fit TRBD2. This CDR3 has 18 amino acids. Germline assignment: CDR1 SGDLS and CDR2 YYNGEE. Trimming removed 4 bases from V and 0 bases from J; junction bases left unmatched: 9. CDR3 nucleotides: TGTGCCAGCAGCATCGGGACTAGCGGGGTACTGTACCAAGAGACCCAGTACTTC. This translates into CASSIGTSGVLYQETQYF.

V and J are TRBV10-1 and TRBJ2-5; D is perhaps TRBD1 (6 bases). This CDR3 spans 13 amino acids. CDR1 WNHNN and CDR2 SYGVQD come from the germline V gene (reference sequence). V was shortened by 6 bases and J by 8 bases, with 16 bases between the two germline ends. The CDR3 here is CASSRGDSGTQYF. DNA for the CDR3: TGCGCCAGCAGCAGGGGTGACTCGGGAACCCAGTACTTC.